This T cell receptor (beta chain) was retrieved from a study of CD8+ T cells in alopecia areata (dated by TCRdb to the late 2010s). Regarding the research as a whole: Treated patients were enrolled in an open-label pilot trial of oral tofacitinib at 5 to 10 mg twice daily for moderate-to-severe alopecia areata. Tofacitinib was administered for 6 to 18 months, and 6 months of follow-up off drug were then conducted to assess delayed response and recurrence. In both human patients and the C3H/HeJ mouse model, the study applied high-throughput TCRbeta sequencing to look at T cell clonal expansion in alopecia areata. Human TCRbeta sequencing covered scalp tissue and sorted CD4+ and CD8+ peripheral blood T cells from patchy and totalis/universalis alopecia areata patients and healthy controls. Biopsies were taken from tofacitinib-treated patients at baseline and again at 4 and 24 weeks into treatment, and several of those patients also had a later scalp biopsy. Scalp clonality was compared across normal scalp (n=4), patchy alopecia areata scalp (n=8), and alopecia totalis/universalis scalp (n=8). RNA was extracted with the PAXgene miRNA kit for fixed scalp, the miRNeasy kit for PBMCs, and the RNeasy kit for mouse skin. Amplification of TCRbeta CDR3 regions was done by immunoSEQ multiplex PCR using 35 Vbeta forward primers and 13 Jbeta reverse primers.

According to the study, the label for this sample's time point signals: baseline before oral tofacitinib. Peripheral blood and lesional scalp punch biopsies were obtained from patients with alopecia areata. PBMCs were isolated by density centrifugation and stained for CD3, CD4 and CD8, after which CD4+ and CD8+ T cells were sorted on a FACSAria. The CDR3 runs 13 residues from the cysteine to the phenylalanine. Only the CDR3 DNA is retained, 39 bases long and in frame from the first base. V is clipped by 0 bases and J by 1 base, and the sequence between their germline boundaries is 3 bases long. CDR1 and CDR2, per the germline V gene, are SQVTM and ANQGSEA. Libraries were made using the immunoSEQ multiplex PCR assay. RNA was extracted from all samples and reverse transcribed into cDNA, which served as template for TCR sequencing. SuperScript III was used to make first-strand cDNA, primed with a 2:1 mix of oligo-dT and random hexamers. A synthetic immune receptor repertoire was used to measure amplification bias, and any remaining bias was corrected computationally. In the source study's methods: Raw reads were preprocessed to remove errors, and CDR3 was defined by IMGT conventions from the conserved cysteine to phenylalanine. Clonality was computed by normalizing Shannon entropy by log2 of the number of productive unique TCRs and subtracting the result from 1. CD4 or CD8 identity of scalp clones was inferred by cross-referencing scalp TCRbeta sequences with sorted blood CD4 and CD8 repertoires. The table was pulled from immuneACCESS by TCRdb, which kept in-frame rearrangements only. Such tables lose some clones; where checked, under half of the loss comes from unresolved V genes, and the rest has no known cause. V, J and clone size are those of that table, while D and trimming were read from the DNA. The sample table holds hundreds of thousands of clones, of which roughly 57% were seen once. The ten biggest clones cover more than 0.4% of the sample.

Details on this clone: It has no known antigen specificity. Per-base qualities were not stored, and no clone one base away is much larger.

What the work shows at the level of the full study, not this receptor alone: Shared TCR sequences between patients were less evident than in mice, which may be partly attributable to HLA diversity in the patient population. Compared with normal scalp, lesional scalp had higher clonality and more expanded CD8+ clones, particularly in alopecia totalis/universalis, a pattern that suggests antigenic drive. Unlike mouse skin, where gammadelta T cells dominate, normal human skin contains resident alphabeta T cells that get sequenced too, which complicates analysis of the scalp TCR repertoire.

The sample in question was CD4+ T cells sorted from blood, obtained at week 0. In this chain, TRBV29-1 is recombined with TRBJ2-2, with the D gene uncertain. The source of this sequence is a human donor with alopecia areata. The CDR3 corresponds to CSVEEWNTGELFF. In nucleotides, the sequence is TGCAGCGTTGAAGAATGGAACACCGGGGAGCTGTTTTTT.